The clone carrying this T cell receptor (beta chain) has ten or more counts. This specimen belongs to a study of response to subunit inactivated influenza vaccine. TCRdb independently ran MiXCR on the RT-PCR reads; one entry per CDR3 protein. The sample has roughly 650,000 distinct CDR3 sequences; 14% are singletons. The input for sequencing was PBMCs from blood, taken 14 to 15 days before vaccination. The sequence was obtained from a man between 50 and 59 years old who received an inactivated influenza vaccine.

The CDR3 protein is CASSAGGGDNEQFF. The CDR3 DNA sequence: TGTGCCAGCAGCGCAGGTGGGGGGGACAATGAGCAGTTCTTC. The rearrangement links TRBV9 to TRBJ2-1, with TRBD2 identical over 7 bases. Germline loops: CDR1 SGDLS, CDR2 YYNGEE. Trimming took 3 bases from V and 5 from J; bases not matched to a gene: 5. The CDR3 extends over 14 amino acids.